One sample yielded the 3 T cell receptor beta chains listed below, sequenced in a study of CD8+ T cells in alopecia areata. As to treatment: oral pan-JAK inhibitor, 5-10 mg twice daily. cDNA prepared by RNA extraction and subsequent reverse transcription served as the template for sequencing. Some clones are missing from TCRdb's copy, which holds only in-frame ones; the method was immunoSEQ multiplex PCR. The sample yields fewer than 250,000 clones, 60% seen once. The sample here was CD4+ T cells sorted from blood, taken at week 24, from a patient treated with tofacitinib. These receptors were obtained from a human donor with alopecia areata.

The chain couples TRBV5-5 to TRBJ2-1, with TRBD2 matching 12 bases. The CDR3 loop spans 15 amino acids. CDR1 is SGHKS and CDR2 is YYEKEE in the germline V gene (reference sequence). V gave up 4 bases and J gave up 6 bases; unmatched junction bases: 5. The CDR3 reads CASSQTSGGPNEQFF. CDR3 nucleotides: TGTGCCAGCAGCCAGACTAGCGGGGGACCCAATGAGCAGTTCTTC. The full variable domain, with the rest looked up from reference TRBV5-5 and TRBJ2-1, is DAGVTQSPTHLIKTRGQQVTLRCSPISGHKSVSWYQQVLGQGPQFIFQYYEKEERGRGNFPDRFSARQFPNYSSELNVNALLLGDSALYLCASSQTSGGPNEQFFGPGTRLTVL.

This clone came up a few times. The chain has TRBV29-1 and TRBJ2-7, with 7 bases aligning to TRBD1. Germline V gene sequence: CDR1 SQVTM, CDR2 ANQGSEA. With V trimmed by 3 bases and J by 0 bases, 8 bases remained unmatched. This CDR3 is 15 amino acids long. CDR3 loop: CSVDAPTGSSYEQYF. The CDR3 DNA reads TGCAGCGTTGATGCACCGACAGGGAGCTCCTACGAGCAGTACTTC.

The rearrangement uses TRBV2 and TRBJ1-1; unclear D gene. In germline, CDR1 is SNHLY, CDR2 FYNNEI. The CDR3 has 11 amino acids. Trimming left V 4 bases short and J 7 bases short, with 7 bases between. The DNA of the CDR3 is TGTGCCAGCAGTGGCCCGAGTGAAGCTTTCTTT. Protein sequence: CASSGPSEAFF.